This is a list of T cell receptor beta chains from one sample in a study of cytomegalovirus exposure and HLA in healthy donors. This table comes from immunoSEQ multiplex PCR, and its TCRdb copy is limited to in-frame clones, with some not included. This table has 250,000 to 300,000 clones, about 90% appearing once. The sequenced material came from PBMCs. Receptors originate from a young woman in good health and CMV-seronegative. Each CDR3 is given with its conserved first and last residue. The D gene is left open where the match is weak. Size is stated for part of the rows, as once, few or many counts, or as a class when the clone is expanded.

len | d_gene | abundance | j_gene | v_gene | CDR3nt | CDR3aa
15 | TRBD1 | . | TRBJ1-4 | TRBV5-4 | TGTGCCAGCAGCTCCGGGACAGACTTTAATGAAAAACTGTTTTTT | CASSSGTDFNEKLFF
13 | . | . | TRBJ2-2 | TRBV7-7 | TGTGCTAGCAGCCTTAGCAACACCGGGGAGCTGTTTTTT | CASSLSNTGELFF
14 | TRBD2 | . | TRBJ2-1 | TRBV6-1 | TGTGCCAGCACTAAGCGGGGGTCCTACAATGAGCAGTTCTTC | CASTKRGSYNEQFF
11 | . | few | TRBJ2-5 | TRBV7-9 | TGTGCCAGCAGCTTACTCGAGACCCAGTACTTC | CASSLLETQYF
15 | TRBD1 | . | TRBJ2-5 | TRBV2 | TGTGCCAGCAGTGTCGGGGGACAGGGGTCGGAGACCCAGTACTTC | CASSVGGQGSETQYF
13 | TRBD1 | . | TRBJ2-1 | TRBV19 | TGTGCCAGTAAGGTCCAGGGGGCTTTTGAGCAGTTCTTC | CASKVQGAFEQFF
15 | . | . | TRBJ1-6 | TRBV6-1 | TGTGCCAGCACCCGGCGGGATGAAGGGTCTTCACCCCTCCACTTT | CASTRRDEGSSPLHF
16 | . | . | TRBJ1-2 | TRBV7-9 | TGTGCCAGCAGCTTAGCCCCTGGACAGAACCCCTATGGCTACACCTTC | CASSLAPGQNPYGYTF
15 | TRBD1 | . | TRBJ2-1 | TRBV15 | TGTGCCACCAGCAGCAACCGGGACAGGGGTTTTGAGCAGTTCTTC | CATSSNRDRGFEQFF
14 | TRBD1 | . | TRBJ1-4 | TRBV9 | TGTGCCAGCAGCCACTCAGGGGGGACGGTCGGGTTGTTTTTT | CASSHSGGTVGLFF
15 | . | . | TRBJ1-2 | TRBV28 | TGTGCCAGCAGTTTAGGGGGCTTAGCTAACTATGGCTACACCTTC | CASSLGGLANYGYTF
16 | . | few | TRBJ1-3 | TRBV4-1 | TGCGCCAGCAGCCAAGTGTTTCAGGGGTACGGAAACACCATATATTTT | CASSQVFQGYGNTIYF
14 | . | few | TRBJ2-7 | TRBV4-3 | TGCGCCAGCAGCCAAAACCCGCTAGCCTACGAGCAGTACTTC | CASSQNPLAYEQYF
15 | TRBD1 | once | TRBJ1-4 | TRBV7-8 | TGTGCCAGCAGCGACAGGGGAAGGGCCGATGAAAAACTGTTTTTT | CASSDRGRADEKLFF
15 | . | . | TRBJ1-1 | TRBV23-1 | TGCGCCAGCAGTCAATGTAACCGACAGTACACTGAAGCTTTCTTT | CASSQCNRQYTEAFF
11 | . | . | TRBJ1-2 | TRBV27 | TGTGCCAGCAGATCCTACTATGGCTACACCTTC | CASRSYYGYTF
14 | TRBD1 | . | TRBJ2-1 | TRBV2 | TGTGCCGGGGGCACGGGACAGGGTTACAATGAGCAGTTCTTC | CAGGTGQGYNEQFF
13 | . | . | TRBJ2-2 | TRBV13 | TGTGCCAGCAGCTTAGGGCGGCCCGGGGAGCTGTTTTTT | CASSLGRPGELFF
14 | TRBD1 | once | TRBJ1-2 | TRBV6-5 | TGTGCCAGCAGTCCCCTAACAGGGGACTATGGCTACACCTTC | CASSPLTGDYGYTF
16 | TRBD2 | . | TRBJ2-3 | TRBV6-4 | TGTGCCAGCAGTATATCGACTAGCGGGGCCCCAGATACGCAGTATTTT | CASSISTSGAPDTQYF
13 | . | . | TRBJ1-2 | TRBV19 | TGTGCCAGTAGTATCGACGGGAGGTATGGCTACACCTTC | CASSIDGRYGYTF
14 | TRBD1 | . | TRBJ2-5 | TRBV19 | TGTGCCAGTAGAGCCGGGACAGGGGATGAGACCCAGTACTTC | CASRAGTGDETQYF
16 | TRBD2 | . | TRBJ2-1 | TRBV29-1 | TGCAGCGTTGTAGGGACTAGCGGAGGCTCCTACAATGAGCAGTTCTTC | CSVVGTSGGSYNEQFF
13 | TRBD1 | . | TRBJ1-1 | TRBV29-1 | TGCAGCGCCTCCGGGACAGGGGACACTGAAGCTTTCTTT | CSASGTGDTEAFF
16 | TRBD2 | once | TRBJ2-1 | TRBV6-5 | TGTGCCAGCAGTTACTCGTCCGGGGGGGCAAACAATGAGCAGTTCTTC | CASSYSSGGANNEQFF
14 | TRBD1 | . | TRBJ1-2 | TRBV6-4 | TGTGCCAGCAGTGACTCCACAGGGGCGGGTGGCTACACCTTC | CASSDSTGAGGYTF
15 | TRBD2 | . | TRBJ2-3 | TRBV7-6 | TGTGCCAGCAGTAAAGGGGCGGGGGGCACAGATACGCAGTATTTT | CASSKGAGGTDTQYF
13 | . | . | TRBJ1-5 | TRBV29-1 | TGCAGCGCTCTCTTCGAGAACAATCAGCCCCAGCATTTT | CSALFENNQPQHF
14 | . | . | TRBJ1-2 | TRBV7-2 | TGTGCCAGCAGCGGAGCGGGGTCCTATTACGGCTACACCTTC | CASSGAGSYYGYTF
14 | . | . | TRBJ1-5 | TRBV10-2 | TGCGCCAGCAGTGAACCCGGGATCAATCAGCCCCAGCATTTT | CASSEPGINQPQHF
15 | . | once | TRBJ2-3 | TRBV4-3 | TGCGCCAGCAGCCAAGATTCGGGGGGCAGGCATACGCAGTATTTT | CASSQDSGGRHTQYF
14 | . | . | TRBJ2-3 | TRBV5-6 | TGTGCCAGCAGCCCGGGGGTGGGCACAGATACGCAGTATTTT | CASSPGVGTDTQYF
15 | . | . | TRBJ1-6 | TRBV4-3 | TGCGCCAGCAGCCAGGACTCTGACTGGAATTCACCCCTCCACTTT | CASSQDSDWNSPLHF
15 | . | few | TRBJ1-5 | TRBV21-1 | TGTGCCAGCAGCAATGGAGGGCATAGCAATCAGCCCCAGCATTTT | CASSNGGHSNQPQHF
13 | . | . | TRBJ1-5 | TRBV27 | TGTGCCAGCGGCTACGGGTTCCATCAGCCCCAGCATTTT | CASGYGFHQPQHF
12 | TRBD1 | . | TRBJ2-5 | TRBV5-4 | TGTGCCAGCAGACAACCGGGACAGGGGAACCACTTC | CASRQPGQGNHF
15 | . | . | TRBJ2-5 | TRBV5-1 | TGCGCCAGCAGCCTCGGGGGACAGCATCAAGAGACCCAGTACTTC | CASSLGGQHQETQYF
14 | . | . | TRBJ1-6 | TRBV5-5 | TGTGCCAGCAGCTGGACAGCCGGCGATTCACCCCTCCACTTT | CASSWTAGDSPLHF
15 | TRBD2 | . | TRBJ2-7 | TRBV4-1 | TGCGCCAGCAGCCGCACCGCGGGGGAATACTACGAGCAGTACTTC | CASSRTAGEYYEQYF
17 | . | . | TRBJ1-4 | TRBV18 | TGTGCCAGCTCACCACGGCCTCTGGCAGGTTCTGATGAAAAACTGTTTTTT | CASSPRPLAGSDEKLFF
16 | TRBD2 | . | TRBJ2-7 | TRBV10-1 | TGCGCCAGCAGTGAAAAGGCGGGGGGCTTCTCCTACGAGCAGTACTTC | CASSEKAGGFSYEQYF
12 | . | . | TRBJ2-3 | TRBV5-1 | TGCGCCAGCGGAAGGGGCGCAGATACGCAGTATTTT | CASGRGADTQYF
15 | TRBD2 | . | TRBJ2-2 | TRBV10-1 | TGCGCCAGCAGTGGCACTAGCGGGTATCCCGGGGAGCTGTTTTTT | CASSGTSGYPGELFF
11 | . | . | TRBJ2-7 | TRBV10-3 | TGTGCCATCAGAGACTTCTACGAGCAGTACTTC | CAIRDFYEQYF
14 | . | . | TRBJ2-3 | TRBV5-1 | TGCGCCAGCAGCTTGGGGACAACCACAGATACGCAGTATTTT | CASSLGTTTDTQYF
14 | TRBD1 | . | TRBJ1-2 | TRBV19 | TGTGCCAGTAGTATTTTAGGGACAGGGACGGAGTACACCTTC | CASSILGTGTEYTF
14 | . | . | TRBJ2-3 | TRBV13 | TGTGCCAGCACCTTCTTTACAGGGTTAGATACGCAGTATTTT | CASTFFTGLDTQYF